The 27 T cell receptor beta chains below were found in one sample sequenced in a study of cytomegalovirus exposure and HLA in healthy donors. 60 Vbeta and 13 Jbeta primers were used in PCR. Sequenced by immunoSEQ multiplex PCR; TCRdb stores in-frame clones only, minus some. The sample lists 97,000 or so clones, roughly a tenth seen once, with 4.5% to 6% in the top ten. Sequencing was carried out using PBMCs. The receptors come from a man aged 45 to 65 in good health and CMV-seropositive.

The V and J genes are TRBV7-9 and TRBJ2-3; 10 nucleotides align to TRBD2. CDR1 is SEHNR, CDR2 FQNEAQ, per germline (reference sequence). The CDR3 runs 16 residues. V gave up 3 bases and J gave up 1 base; unmatched junction bases: 4. CDR3 coding DNA: TGTGCCAGCAGCTTTACTAGCGGGAAGCGCACAGATACGCAGTATTTT. It translates to CASSFTSGKRTDTQYF. Combining the CDR3 with reference TRBV7-9 and TRBJ2-3 gives the whole variable domain DTGVSQNPRHKITKRGQNVTFRCDPISEHNRLYWYRQTLGQGPEFLTYFQNEAQLEKSRLLSDRFSAERPKGSFSTLEIQRTEQGDSAMYLCASSFTSGKRTDTQYFGPGTRLTVL.

This clone was seen only a few times. The genes are TRBV14 and TRBJ1-3; D call uncertain. Germline CDR1 SGHDN, CDR2 FVKESK. CDR3 size: 14 residues. V gave up 6 bases and J gave up 0 bases, with 9 bases separating them. CDR3 in amino acids: CASRRSASGNTIYF. Written as DNA, the CDR3 is TGTGCCAGCAGGCGCAGCGCCTCTGGAAACACCATATATTTT.

V is TRBV11-2 and J is TRBJ2-7; D might be TRBD2 (5 bases). The CDR3 extends over 14 amino acids. The V and J ends lost 6 bases and 3 bases respectively, with 15 bases between them. The germline V gene has CDR1 SGHAT and CDR2 FQNNGV. The CDR3 is CASRLGGSLYEQYF. CDR3 coding DNA: TGTGCCAGCAGACTTGGAGGCTCCCTCTACGAGCAGTACTTC.

This chain uses TRBV7-2 with TRBJ2-7, with TRBD1 identical over 9 bases. The CDR3 loop spans 15 amino acids. Germline V CDR1 and CDR2: SGHTA, FQGNSA. Trimming cost V 4 bases and J 1 base; bases outside gene matches: 5. This CDR3 reads CASSYGQGLSYEQYF. In DNA form, the CDR3 reads TGTGCCAGCAGCTACGGACAGGGGTTATCCTACGAGCAGTACTTC.

This clone was found a few times. The V and J genes are TRBV30 and TRBJ2-5, with TRBD2 identical over 8 bases. The CDR3 extends over 14 amino acids. Germline CDR1 is GTSNPN and CDR2 is SVGIG (reference sequence). Trimming cost V 2 bases and J 1 base; bases outside gene matches: 3. CDR3 coding DNA: TGTGCCTGGAGTCTAGCGGGCCCCCAAGAGACCCAGTACTTC. Amino acids: CAWSLAGPQETQYF.

This clone was found many times. The V gene is TRBV29-1, the J gene TRBJ1-4, with unresolved D. The CDR3 totals 13 residues. V dropped 7 bases and J dropped 4 bases, with 13 bases sitting between them. Germline-derived CDR1 and CDR2 are SQVTM and ANQGSEA. Here the CDR3 DNA reads TGCAGCGCCAAGGACTCGGTTAATGAAAAACTGTTTTTT. Encoded protein: CSAKDSVNEKLFF.

The DNA for the CDR3 is TGTGCCAGCAGTTTATCGGGGGGCGAGCAGTACTTC. This codes for CASSLSGGEQYF. The chain uses TRBV27 and TRBJ2-7; D possibly corresponds to TRBD2 (6 bases). Trimming shortened V by 0 bases and J by 6 bases, and 6 bases separated the two germline ends. CDR3 length: 12 residues. Germline V CDR1 and CDR2: MNHEY, SMNVEV (reference sequence).

This rearrangement joins TRBV6-1 to TRBJ2-1; 8 bases are a match to TRBD2. This CDR3 region has 14 residues. The germline gives CDR1 MNHNS, CDR2 SASEGT. V shed 6 bases, J shed 9 bases, and the junction held 10 bases outside the gene matches. CDR3: CASRAGTSRTEQFF. The CDR3 nucleotides read TGTGCCAGCAGAGCCGGGACTAGTCGGACTGAGCAGTTCTTC.

The chain links TRBV5-6 to TRBJ2-7, with a tentative D call TRBD1 (6 bases). The CDR3 consists of 15 residues. Germline loops: CDR1 SGHDT, CDR2 YYEEEE. Trimming removed 4 bases at V and 4 bases at J, with 18 bases between. The CDR3, as DNA: TGTGCCAGCAGCGTTACAGGGCCTAGTATTTACGAGCAGTACTTC. Its protein is CASSVTGPSIYEQYF. Filled out from reference TRBV5-6 and TRBJ2-7, the complete variable domain reads DAGVTQSPTHLIKTRGQQVTLRCSPKSGHDTVSWYQQALGQGPQFIFQYYEEEERQRGNFPDRFSGHQFPNYSSELNVNALLLGDSALYLCASSVTGPSIYEQYFGPGTRLTVT.

This clone came up a few times. The chain recombines TRBV19 with TRBJ2-3; D may be TRBD1 (6 bases). The CDR3 has 14 residues. Trimming cost V 7 bases and J 6 bases, with 17 bases left between them. Per germline, CDR1 LNHDA and CDR2 SQIVND (reference sequence). The CDR3 sequence: CASMGTLKEDTQYF. The CDR3 region has the DNA TGTGCCAGTATGGGGACACTGAAGGAGGATACGCAGTATTTT. The full variable domain, its missing parts supplied by reference TRBV19 and TRBJ2-3, is DGGITQSPKYLFRKEGQNVTLSCEQNLNHDAMYWYRQDPGQGLRLIYYSQIVNDFQKGDIAEGYSVSREKKESFPLTVTSAQKNPTAFYLCASMGTLKEDTQYFGPGTRLTVL.

This clone came up a few times. J is TRBJ2-3 and V is TRBV13; 7 nucleotides align to TRBD2. With V trimmed by 6 bases and J by 2 bases, 11 bases remained unmatched. The CDR3 has 16 amino acids. Germline CDR1 and CDR2: PRHDT and FYEKMQ (reference sequence). CDR3 protein: CASRRAGNRLTDTQYF. CDR3 sequence (DNA): TGTGCCAGCAGGCGAGCGGGAAACCGTCTCACAGATACGCAGTATTTT. Together with reference TRBV13 and TRBJ2-3, the CDR3 gives the full variable domain: AAGVIQSPRHLIKEKRETATLKCYPIPRHDTVYWYQQGPGQDPQFLISFYEKMQSDKGSIPDRFSAQQFSDYHSELNMSSLELGDSALYFCASRRAGNRLTDTQYFGPGTRLTVL.

This clone appeared a few times. The chain recombines TRBV28 with TRBJ1-5, with a weak D call TRBD1 (6 bases). The CDR3 loop spans 12 amino acids. V lost 8 bases and J lost 9, with 14 bases in between. CDR1 MDHEN and CDR2 SYDVKM come from the germline V gene. The CDR3 sequence is CASGGAGRPQHF. In DNA, the CDR3 is TGTGCCAGCGGGGGGGCGGGGCGGCCCCAGCATTTT.

This clone has just a few counts. This sequence joins TRBV5-6 and TRBJ1-6; no definite D call. Between the trimmed V and J ends, which lost 0 bases and 9 bases, there was a span of 7 bases. CDR3 length equals 13 residues. Germline-derived CDR1 and CDR2 are SGHDT and YYEEEE. CDR3 nucleotides: TGTGCCAGCAGCTTGGCCGGGTCTTCACCCCTCCACTTT. It encodes CASSLAGSSPLHF.

This clone was found many times. The chain joins TRBV5-6 to TRBJ1-1; possibly TRBD1 for D (6 bases). CDR1 and CDR2 from the germline V gene are SGHDT and YYEEEE. The ends were cut back, 2 bases at V and 6 bases at J, with 17 bases in the middle. CDR3 length: 15 amino acids. CDR3 loop: CASSFRGQVAPEAFF. As DNA, the CDR3 is TGTGCCAGCAGCTTCAGGGGACAAGTTGCACCTGAAGCTTTCTTT.

A few counts support this clone. In DNA, the CDR3 is TGTGCCAGTAGCAGGCTGAGACAAGAGACCCAGTACTTC. Translation gives CASSRLRQETQYF. The chain couples TRBV19 to TRBJ2-5; D not certain. V lost 6 bases and J 2 bases, leaving 10 bases between the germline ends. From germline, CDR1 is LNHDA and CDR2 SQIVND (reference sequence). CDR3 length equals 13 residues.

Only one count was recorded for this clone. J is TRBJ1-1 and V is TRBV5-5; 9 positions match TRBD1. The V segment lost 4 bases and the J segment 4 bases; nucleotides outside the gene matches: 5. The CDR3 loop spans 14 amino acids. Germline V gene data show CDR1 as SGHKS and CDR2 as YYEKEE (reference sequence). In DNA, the CDR3 is TGTGCCAGCAGCCTTAAGGACAGGGGCACTGAAGCTTTCTTT. Its protein is CASSLKDRGTEAFF.

This clone was detected a few times. This chain connects TRBV4-3 to TRBJ1-2; a possible D gene is TRBD1 (6 bases). The CDR3 is made up of 14 amino acids. The V gene's germline CDR1 is LGHNA and CDR2 YSLEER. The ends were cut back, 2 bases at V and 6 bases at J, with 13 bases in the middle. CDR3 sequence reads: CASSQLHRVDGYTF. The CDR3 DNA follows: TGCGCCAGCAGCCAACTCCACAGGGTTGATGGCTACACCTTC.

The rearrangement links TRBV5-8 to TRBJ2-7; 10 bases fit TRBD2. The CDR3 spans 15 residues. The V gene end was trimmed by 3 bases and the J gene end by 6 bases; junction bases not matched to a gene: 9. Germline V gene lookup returns CDR1 SGHTS and CDR2 YDEGEE. CDR3 coding DNA: TGTGCCAGCAGCTATGAACCTAGCGGGAGCGGCGAGCAGTACTTC. It is translated as CASSYEPSGSGEQYF. The full variable domain, rest sourced from reference TRBV5-8 and TRBJ2-7, is EAGVTQSPTHLIKTRGQQATLRCSPISGHTSVYWYQQALGLGLQFLLWYDEGEERNRGNFPPRFSGRQFPNYSSELNVNALELEDSALYLCASSYEPSGSGEQYFGPGTRLTVT.

This clone was observed a few times. V gene TRBV28 combines with J gene TRBJ1-1; D might be TRBD1 (6 bases). This CDR3 has 16 residues. Germline CDR1 MDHEN, CDR2 SYDVKM. Trimming took 1 base from V and 2 from J, leaving 14 bases between them. This CDR3 reads CASSLSAGGRNTEAFF. In DNA, the CDR3 is TGTGCCAGCAGTTTATCAGCGGGGGGCAGAAACACTGAAGCTTTCTTT.

This clone was counted only a few times. V usage is TRBV29-1 and J usage is TRBJ2-3, with D uncertain. The germline V gene has CDR1 SQVTM and CDR2 ANQGSEA. Deletions cut 8 bases from V and 6 bases from J, with 9 bases between. This CDR3 comprises 10 residues. The CDR3 loop reads CSTNTDTQYF. DNA of the CDR3: TGCAGCACTAATACGGATACGCAGTATTTT.

Relative to its sample, this clone is medium-sized (0.01 to 0.1%). The J gene is TRBJ2-7, the V gene TRBV4-1; weak D call: TRBD1 (7 bases). V lost 1 base to trimming and J lost 7 bases, with 17 bases between them. CDR3 size: 15 residues. The germline V gene has CDR1 MGHRA and CDR2 YSYEKL. The CDR3 is CASSQGDSGPMEQYF. CDR3 nucleotide sequence: TGCGCCAGCAGCCAAGGGGACAGCGGGCCTATGGAGCAGTACTTC.

This clone has just a few counts. The chain combines TRBV19 with TRBJ1-1, with TRBD1 identical over 7 bases. CDR1 LNHDA and CDR2 SQIVND come from the germline V gene (reference sequence). The J segment lost 0 bases and the V segment lost 3 bases, leaving 4 bases of the junction unmatched. This CDR3 contains 15 residues. The CDR3 DNA reads as TGTGCCAGTAGTATGGGGGACAGACTGAACACTGAAGCTTTCTTT. Protein: CASSMGDRLNTEAFF. The variable domain in full, completed from reference TRBV19 and TRBJ1-1, reads DGGITQSPKYLFRKEGQNVTLSCEQNLNHDAMYWYRQDPGQGLRLIYYSQIVNDFQKGDIAEGYSVSREKKESFPLTVTSAQKNPTAFYLCASSMGDRLNTEAFFGQGTRLTVV.

In this sample, this clone turned up a few times. The chain links TRBV18 to TRBJ2-7, with 10 bases fitting TRBD2. CDR1 is KGHSH and CDR2 is LQKENI in the germline V gene. This CDR3 is 12 amino acids long. V shed 5 bases and J 5 bases; nucleotides not matched to a gene: 0. The CDR3 DNA follows: TGTGCCAGCTCAGGACTAGCGGACGAGCAGTACTTC. The encoded protein is CASSGLADEQYF.

The chain carries TRBV7-8 and TRBJ2-3; 7 bases fit TRBD1. Germline CDR1 is SGHVS and CDR2 is FQNEAQ. The CDR3 contains 13 residues. J gave up 4 bases and V 10 bases, and 8 bases lay outside the gene matches. Here the CDR3 DNA reads TGTGCCATACAGGGGATGGTGGCAGATACGCAGTATTTT. It yields the protein CAIQGMVADTQYF.

This clone was counted between two and nine times. This chain uses TRBV7-2 with TRBJ2-2; 16 bases are shared with TRBD2. Losses at the gene ends were 6 bases for V and 6 bases for J; bases not matched to a gene: 4. There are 16 residues in the CDR3. Germline values: CDR1 SGHTA, CDR2 FQGNSA. Here the CDR3 DNA reads TGTGCCAGCAGGGGGGGACTAGCGGGAGGGGCCGGGGAGCTGTTTTTT. Translating it yields CASRGGLAGGAGELFF.

The J gene is TRBJ2-3, the V gene TRBV27, with 7 bases aligning to TRBD2. J lost 6 bases, V lost 6 bases, and 3 bases had no gene match. Germline V gene data show CDR1 as MNHEY and CDR2 as SMNVEV (reference sequence). The CDR3 sequence is 12 residues long. CDR3 in amino acids: CASSRGEDTQYF. The CDR3, as DNA: TGTGCCAGCAGCCGGGGGGAGGATACGCAGTATTTT.

The chain couples TRBV28 to TRBJ1-1; maybe TRBD1 (6 bases). This CDR3 region has 16 residues. Trimming shortened V by 3 bases and J by 0 bases, and 14 bases separated the two germline ends. From germline, CDR1 is MDHEN and CDR2 SYDVKM. The CDR3 spells CASSFWQGSLNTEAFF. The CDR3 nucleotides read TGTGCCAGCAGTTTTTGGCAGGGGTCGCTGAACACTGAAGCTTTCTTT. The complete variable domain, with remaining parts taken from reference TRBV28 and TRBJ1-1, reads DVKVTQSSRYLVKRTGEKVFLECVQDMDHENMFWYRQDPGLGLRLIYFSYDVKMKEKGDIPEGYSVSREKKERFSLILESASTNQTSMYLCASSFWQGSLNTEAFFGQGTRLTVV.